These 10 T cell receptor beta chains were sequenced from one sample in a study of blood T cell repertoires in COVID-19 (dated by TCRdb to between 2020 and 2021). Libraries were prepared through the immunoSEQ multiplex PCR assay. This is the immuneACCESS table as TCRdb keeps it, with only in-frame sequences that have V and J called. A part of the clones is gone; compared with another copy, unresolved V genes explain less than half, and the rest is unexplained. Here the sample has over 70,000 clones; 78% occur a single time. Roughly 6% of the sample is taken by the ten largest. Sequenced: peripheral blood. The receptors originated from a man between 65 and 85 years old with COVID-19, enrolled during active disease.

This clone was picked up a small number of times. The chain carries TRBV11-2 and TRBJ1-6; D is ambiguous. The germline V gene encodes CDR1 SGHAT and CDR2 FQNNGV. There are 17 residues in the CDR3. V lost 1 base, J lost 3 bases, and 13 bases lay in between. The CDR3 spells CASSLVTGRDYNSPLHF. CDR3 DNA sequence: TGTGCCAGCAGCTTAGTTACGGGCCGGGACTATAATTCACCCCTCCACTTT.

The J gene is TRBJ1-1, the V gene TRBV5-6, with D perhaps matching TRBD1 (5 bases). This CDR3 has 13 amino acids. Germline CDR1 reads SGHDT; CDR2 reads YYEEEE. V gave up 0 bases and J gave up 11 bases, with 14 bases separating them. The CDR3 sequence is CASSLAGGLVAFF. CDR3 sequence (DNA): TGTGCCAGCAGCTTGGCGGGGGGATTGGTTGCTTTCTTT.

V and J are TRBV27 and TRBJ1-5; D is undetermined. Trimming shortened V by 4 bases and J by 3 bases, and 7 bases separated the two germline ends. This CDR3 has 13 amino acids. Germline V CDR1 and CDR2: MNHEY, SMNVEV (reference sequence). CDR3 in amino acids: CASSSRYNQPQHF. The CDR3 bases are TGTGCCAGCAGTTCTCGGTACAATCAGCCCCAGCATTTT.

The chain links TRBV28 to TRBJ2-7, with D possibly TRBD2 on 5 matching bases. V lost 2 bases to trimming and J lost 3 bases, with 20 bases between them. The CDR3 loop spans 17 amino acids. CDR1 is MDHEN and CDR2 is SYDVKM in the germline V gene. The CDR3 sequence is CASSLLPRFTSGYEQYF. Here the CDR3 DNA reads TGTGCCAGCAGTTTACTTCCCAGGTTTACAAGCGGCTACGAGCAGTACTTC.

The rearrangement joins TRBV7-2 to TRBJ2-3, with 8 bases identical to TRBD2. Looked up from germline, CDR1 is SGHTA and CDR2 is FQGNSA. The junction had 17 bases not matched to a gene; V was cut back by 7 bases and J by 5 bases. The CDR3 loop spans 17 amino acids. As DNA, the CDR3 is TGTGCCAGCACCCTGGGTCCGGGGCGGGGGGCCGGAGATACGCAGTATTTT. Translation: CASTLGPGRGAGDTQYF.

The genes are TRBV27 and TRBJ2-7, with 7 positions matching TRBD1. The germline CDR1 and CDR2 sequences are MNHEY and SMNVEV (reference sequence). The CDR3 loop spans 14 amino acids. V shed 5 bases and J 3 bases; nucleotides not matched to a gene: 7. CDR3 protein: CASSPWDSSYEQYF. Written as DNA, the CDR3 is TGTGCCAGCAGTCCTTGGGACAGTAGCTACGAGCAGTACTTC.

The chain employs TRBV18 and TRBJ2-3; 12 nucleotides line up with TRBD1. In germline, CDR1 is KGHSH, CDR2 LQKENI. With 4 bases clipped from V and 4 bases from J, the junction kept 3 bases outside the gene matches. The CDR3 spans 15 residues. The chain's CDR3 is CASSLGTGGADTQYF. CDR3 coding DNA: TGTGCCAGCTCACTCGGGACAGGGGGCGCAGATACGCAGTATTTT. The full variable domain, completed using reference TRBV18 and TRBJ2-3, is NAGVMQNPRHLVRRRGQEARLRCSPMKGHSHVYWYRQLPEEGLKFMVYLQKENIIDESGMPKERFSAEFPKEGPSILRIQQVVRGDSAAYFCASSLGTGGADTQYFGPGTRLTVL.

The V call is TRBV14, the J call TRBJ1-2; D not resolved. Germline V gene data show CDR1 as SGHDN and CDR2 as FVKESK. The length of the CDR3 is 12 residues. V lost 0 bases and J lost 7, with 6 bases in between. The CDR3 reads CASSQEMAGYTF. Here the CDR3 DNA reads TGTGCCAGCAGCCAAGAGATGGCTGGCTACACCTTC.

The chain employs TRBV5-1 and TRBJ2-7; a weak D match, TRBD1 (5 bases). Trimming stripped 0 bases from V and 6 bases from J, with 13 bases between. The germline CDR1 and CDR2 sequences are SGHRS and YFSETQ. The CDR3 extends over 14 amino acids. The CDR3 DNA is TGCGCCAGCAGCTTGGAGGGCAGGGTAGGCGAGCAGTACTTC. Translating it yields CASSLEGRVGEQYF.

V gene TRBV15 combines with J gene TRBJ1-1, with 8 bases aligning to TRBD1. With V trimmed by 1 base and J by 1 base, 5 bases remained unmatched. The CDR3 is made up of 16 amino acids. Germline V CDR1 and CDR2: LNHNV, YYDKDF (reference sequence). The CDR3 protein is CATSRGRGQENTEAFF. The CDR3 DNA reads TGTGCCACCAGCAGAGGGCGGGGACAGGAGAACACTGAAGCTTTCTTT.